This T cell receptor beta chain was captured by sequencing in a study of blood T cell repertoires in COVID-19. Germline V gene sequence: CDR1 SGHRS, CDR2 YFSETQ. V lost 4 bases, J lost 2 bases, and 0 bases stayed unmatched. CDR3 size: 14 residues. The table came from immunoSEQ multiplex PCR; TCRdb's copy has only in-frame clones and leaves some out. The profile covers over 350,000 clones, with 88% appearing a single time and 1.2% taken by the ten largest. What was sequenced was PBMCs or T cells enriched from blood (not recorded which). V is TRBV5-1 and J is TRBJ2-1; 10 bases line up with TRBD2. This clonotype was sampled from a woman in her late teens or twenties who had recovered from COVID-19. CDR3 loop: CASSLAGAYNEQFF. CDR3 nucleotides: TGCGCCAGCAGCCTAGCGGGGGCCTACAATGAGCAGTTCTTC.